Detailed here is one T cell receptor (beta chain). The table came from immunoSEQ multiplex PCR; TCRdb's copy has only in-frame clones and leaves some out. The repertoire holds about 80,000 clones, with around 90% as singletons. From germline, CDR1 is SGHDT and CDR2 YYEEEE. The CDR3 extends over 14 amino acids. The sequenced cases were selected for having the highest brain T cell transcript signatures. This sample is drawn from a study of brain T cells in children with intractable seizures. This TCR was sampled from a girl between 2 and 10 years old with Rasmussen encephalitis and intractable seizures. This chain joins TRBV5-6 and TRBJ2-2; D not certain. The sample in question was peripheral blood, obtained at surgery. CDR3 DNA: TGTGCTTCTCACAAAGGCGAGAACACCGGGGAGCTGTTTTTT. Translated: CASHKGENTGELFF.